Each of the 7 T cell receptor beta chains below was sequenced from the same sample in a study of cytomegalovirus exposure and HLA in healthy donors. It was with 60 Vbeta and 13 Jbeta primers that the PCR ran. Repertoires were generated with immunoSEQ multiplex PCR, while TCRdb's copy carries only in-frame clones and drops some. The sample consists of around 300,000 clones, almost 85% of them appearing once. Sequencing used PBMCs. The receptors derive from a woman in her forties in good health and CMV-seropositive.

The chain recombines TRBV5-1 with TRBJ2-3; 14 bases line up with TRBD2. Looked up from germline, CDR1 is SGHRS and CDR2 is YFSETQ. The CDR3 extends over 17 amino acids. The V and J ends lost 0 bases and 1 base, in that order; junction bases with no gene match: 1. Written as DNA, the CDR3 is TGCGCCAGCAGCTTGGGACTAGCGGGAGGGGGCACAGATACGCAGTATTTT. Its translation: CASSLGLAGGGTDTQYF. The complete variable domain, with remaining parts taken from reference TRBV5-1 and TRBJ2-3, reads KAGVTQTPRYLIKTRGQQVTLSCSPISGHRSVSWYQQTPGQGLQFLFEYFSETQRNKGNFPGRFSGRQFSNSRSEMNVSTLELGDSALYLCASSLGLAGGGTDTQYFGPGTRLTVL.

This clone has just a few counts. The CDR3 here is CASSYGTLNTEAFF. CDR3 in DNA: TGTGCCAGCAGCTACGGGACTTTGAACACTGAAGCTTTCTTT. The chain links TRBV7-8 to TRBJ1-1; perhaps TRBD1 as D (5 bases). Germline CDR1 reads SGHVS; CDR2 reads FQNEAQ. The CDR3 contains 14 residues. Trimming removed 4 bases at V and 0 bases at J, with 9 bases between.

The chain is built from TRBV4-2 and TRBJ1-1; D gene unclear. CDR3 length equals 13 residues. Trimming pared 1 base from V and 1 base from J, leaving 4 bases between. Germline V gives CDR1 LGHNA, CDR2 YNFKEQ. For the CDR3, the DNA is TGTGCCAGCAGCCAAGCCCAGAACACTGAAGCTTTCTTT. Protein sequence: CASSQAQNTEAFF.

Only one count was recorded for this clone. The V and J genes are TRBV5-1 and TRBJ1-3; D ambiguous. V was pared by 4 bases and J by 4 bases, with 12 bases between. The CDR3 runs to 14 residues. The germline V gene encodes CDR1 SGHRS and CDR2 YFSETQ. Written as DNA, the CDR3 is TGCGCCAGCAGCCCGCTGAGCTCGGGAAACACCATATATTTT. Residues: CASSPLSSGNTIYF.

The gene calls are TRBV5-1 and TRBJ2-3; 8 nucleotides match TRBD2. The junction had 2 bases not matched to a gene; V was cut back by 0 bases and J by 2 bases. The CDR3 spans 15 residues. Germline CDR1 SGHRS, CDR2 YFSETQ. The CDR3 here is CASSLAAGVTDTQYF. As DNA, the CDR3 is TGCGCCAGCAGCTTGGCAGCGGGGGTCACAGATACGCAGTATTTT.

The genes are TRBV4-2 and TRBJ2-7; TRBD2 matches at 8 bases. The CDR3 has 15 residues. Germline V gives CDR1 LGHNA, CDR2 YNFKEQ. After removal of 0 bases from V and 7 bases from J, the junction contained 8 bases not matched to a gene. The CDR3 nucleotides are TGTGCCAGCAGCCAAGAGCGGGAGGTGCGTTGGGAGCAGTACTTC. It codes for CASSQEREVRWEQYF.

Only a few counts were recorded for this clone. The CDR3 DNA sequence: TGTGCCAGCAGGAACACCGGGGCTAATGAAAAACTGTTTTTT. It specifies CASRNTGANEKLFF. The chain combines TRBV6-6 with TRBJ1-4, with D unresolved. The CDR3 extends over 14 amino acids. Germline-derived CDR1 and CDR2 are MNHNY and SVGAGI (reference sequence). The V end was cut by 6 bases, the J end by 3 bases, with 11 bases between.